This T cell receptor (beta chain) was profiled in a study of early T cells in non-severe SARS-CoV-2 infection. Study details: Sequencing of unsorted whole blood was done on bulk RNA, leaving chains unpaired.

V gave up 4 bases and J gave up 9 bases, with 16 bases separating them. This CDR3 comprises 14 residues. The V gene's germline CDR1 is GTSNPN and CDR2 SVGIG (reference sequence). Unique molecular identifier tags were affixed to discrete cDNA molecules. Each CDR3 protein is one row after TCRdb ran MiXCR on the 5' RACE reads. Of approximately 30,000 distinct CDR3 sequences listed, approximately 5.6% are singletons. This clonotype was counted between two and nine times. This TCR was recovered from an adult who was a healthcare worker with PCR-confirmed SARS-CoV-2 infection or an uninfected control (not recorded which). The material sequenced was whole blood. The V gene is TRBV30, the J gene TRBJ1-6; D might be TRBD1 (5 bases). CDR3 sequence: CAWTPGIRGSPLHF. DNA of the CDR3: TGTGCCTGGACTCCGGGAATAAGGGGTTCACCCCTCCACTTT.